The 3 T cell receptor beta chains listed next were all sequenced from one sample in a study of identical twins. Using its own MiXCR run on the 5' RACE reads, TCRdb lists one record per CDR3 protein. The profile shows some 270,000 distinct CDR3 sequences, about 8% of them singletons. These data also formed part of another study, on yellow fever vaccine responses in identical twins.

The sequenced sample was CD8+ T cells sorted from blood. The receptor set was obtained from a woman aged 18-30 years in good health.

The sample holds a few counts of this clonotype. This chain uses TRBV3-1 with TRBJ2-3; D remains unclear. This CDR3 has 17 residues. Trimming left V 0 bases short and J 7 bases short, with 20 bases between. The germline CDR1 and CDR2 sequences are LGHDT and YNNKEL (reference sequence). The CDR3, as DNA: TGTGCCAGCAGCCAAGAAGGTAGGGCCCGTAACGCGAATACGCAGTATTTT. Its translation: CASSQEGRARNANTQYF.

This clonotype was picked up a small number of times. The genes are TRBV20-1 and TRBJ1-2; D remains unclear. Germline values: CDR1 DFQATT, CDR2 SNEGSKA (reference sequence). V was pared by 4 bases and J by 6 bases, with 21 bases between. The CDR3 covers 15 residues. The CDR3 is CSAIFDRARADGYTF. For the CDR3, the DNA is TGCAGTGCTATCTTCGACCGGGCCAGAGCAGATGGCTACACCTTC.

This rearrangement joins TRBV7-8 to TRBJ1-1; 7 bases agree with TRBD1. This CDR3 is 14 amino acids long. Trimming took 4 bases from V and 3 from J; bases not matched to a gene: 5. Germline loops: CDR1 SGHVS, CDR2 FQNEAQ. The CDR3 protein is CASSSQGVHTEAFF. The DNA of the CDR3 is TGTGCCAGCAGCTCCCAGGGGGTCCACACTGAAGCTTTCTTT.